A single sample is the source of the 20 T cell receptor beta chains below, sequenced in a study of blood T cell repertoires in COVID-19. The assay was immunoSEQ multiplex PCR, and TCRdb's table has in-frame clones only and misses some. The sample has around 620,000 clones, over 80% seen once. Sequencing input: peripheral blood. Receptors were obtained from a woman aged 18-29 years with acute or convalescent COVID-19.

The chain employs TRBV27 and TRBJ2-2; TRBD1 might be the D (5 bases). Trimming took off 0 bases at V and 6 bases at J, with 8 bases between the two ends. CDR1 and CDR2 from the germline V gene are MNHEY and SMNVEV (reference sequence). The CDR3 has 14 amino acids. CDR3 bases: TGTGCCAGCAGTTTATCGGACACCCCCGGGGAGCTGTTTTTT. Encoded protein: CASSLSDTPGELFF.

The chain combines TRBV6-6 with TRBJ2-1; D remains ambiguous. CDR3 length equals 11 residues. V lost 3 bases to trimming and J lost 8 bases, with 5 bases between them. The V gene's germline CDR1 is MNHNY and CDR2 SVGAGI (reference sequence). CDR3 sequence: CASSYIDEQFF. The CDR3 bases are TGTGCCAGCAGTTATATCGATGAGCAGTTCTTC.

This rearrangement joins TRBV30 to TRBJ1-1; D unresolved. Trimming took 1 base from V and 3 from J, leaving 9 bases between them. The CDR3 contains 13 residues. Germline CDR1 is GTSNPN and CDR2 is SVGIG (reference sequence). In DNA, the CDR3 is TGTGCCTGGAGTGATTCGCGGGACACTGAAGCTTTCTTT. This codes for CAWSDSRDTEAFF.

This chain links TRBV2 with TRBJ2-5; D uncertain. This CDR3 has 14 amino acids. CDR1 SNHLY and CDR2 FYNNEI come from the germline V gene. Trimming cost V 1 base and J 2 bases, with 8 bases left between them. CDR3 in DNA: TGTGCCAGCAGTGAAGGGCTAGGACAAGAGACCCAGTACTTC. Translating gives CASSEGLGQETQYF.

The chain combines TRBV4-3 with TRBJ2-7; 7 bases agree with TRBD1. Germline CDR1 LGHNA, CDR2 YSLEER. V was clipped by 0 bases and J by 2 bases; unmatched bases: 13. CDR3 length: 18 residues. CDR3 residues: CASSQDLIGDSVTYEQYF. CDR3 in DNA: TGCGCCAGCAGCCAAGACCTAATAGGGGACAGCGTGACCTACGAGCAGTACTTC.

On this clone itself: The sample holds other DNA sequences that translate to the same CDR3. The rearrangement links TRBV7-2 to TRBJ1-3; weak D call: TRBD1 (5 bases). This CDR3 comprises 13 residues. Germline V gives CDR1 SGHTA, CDR2 FQGNSA. Trimming took off 1 base at V and 7 bases at J, with 8 bases between the two ends. Here the CDR3 reads CASSLGGGNTIYF. The CDR3 nucleotides are TGTGCCAGCAGCTTAGGTGGGGGGAACACCATATATTTT.

J is TRBJ1-1 and V is TRBV7-2, with D possibly being TRBD1 (5 bases). Germline values: CDR1 SGHTA, CDR2 FQGNSA. V lost 5 bases and J 5 bases, leaving 15 bases between the germline ends. The CDR3 runs 14 residues. CDR3 protein: CASSREGRGTEAFF. CDR3 nucleotides: TGTGCCAGCAGCAGGGAAGGGAGGGGTACTGAAGCTTTCTTT.

The chain links TRBV7-3 to TRBJ2-3, with TRBD2 as a possible D gene (6 bases). CDR1 SGHTA and CDR2 FQGTGA come from the germline V gene. V lost 0 bases, J lost 0 bases, and 16 bases lay in between. CDR3 length: 18 residues. CDR3: CASSLTGYGGFSTDTQYF. The CDR3 coding sequence is TGTGCCAGCAGCTTAACGGGATATGGAGGGTTCAGCACAGATACGCAGTATTTT.

The CDR3 DNA reads TGCGCCAGCAGCCAACTTTCGTTGACAGGGACCGGCAGCCGAGCTTTCTTT. It is translated as CASSQLSLTGTGSRAFF. The rearrangement uses TRBV4-1 and TRBJ1-1; 7 bases agree with TRBD1. V lost 2 bases to trimming and J lost 10 bases; unmatched junction nucleotides: 19. The germline V gene encodes CDR1 MGHRA and CDR2 YSYEKL. The CDR3 covers 17 residues.

The rearrangement joins TRBV9 to TRBJ1-3, with D perhaps matching TRBD1 (6 bases). Between the trimmed V and J ends, which lost 4 bases and 0 bases, there was a span of 14 bases. This CDR3 region has 16 residues. Per germline, CDR1 SGDLS and CDR2 YYNGEE. The CDR3 is CASSSGDIFSGNTIYF. The CDR3 region has the DNA TGTGCCAGCAGCTCAGGGGACATTTTCTCTGGAAACACCATATATTTT.

The J gene is TRBJ1-2, the V gene TRBV12-3 or TRBV12-4, with 8 positions matching TRBD1. V gave up 7 bases and J gave up 4 bases; unmatched junction bases: 5. The CDR3 contains 13 residues. CDR3 nucleotide sequence: TGTGCCAGCACCTCCGGGACAGGCTATGGCTACACCTTC. Translated, it gives CASTSGTGYGYTF.

The sample holds a few counts of this clone. The rearrangement uses TRBV11-2 and TRBJ2-7; D is unclear. V was clipped by 3 bases and J by 0 bases, with 6 bases between them. The CDR3 runs to 13 residues. Germline V gene sequence: CDR1 SGHAT, CDR2 FQNNGV. The CDR3 nucleotides read TGTGCCAGCAGCTTCCACAACTCCTACGAGCAGTACTTC. Amino acids: CASSFHNSYEQYF.

J is TRBJ2-3 and V is TRBV7-9, with 9 bases matching TRBD1. This CDR3 has 17 residues. Germline CDR1 SEHNR, CDR2 FQNEAQ (reference sequence). V trimming: 5 bases; J trimming: 4 bases; junction bases outside the gene matches: 13. This chain's CDR3 is CASSRYPTGGIADTQYF. CDR3 sequence (DNA): TGTGCCAGCAGCCGGTACCCGACAGGGGGTATCGCAGATACGCAGTATTTT.

The gene calls are TRBV4-3 and TRBJ1-1; D remains unclear. CDR3 length equals 15 residues. From germline, CDR1 is LGHNA and CDR2 YSLEER. The V end was cut by 1 base, the J end by 0 bases, with 9 bases between. CDR3 in amino acids: CASSQASSMNTEAFF. CDR3 coding DNA: TGCGCCAGCAGCCAAGCTTCCTCTATGAACACTGAAGCTTTCTTT.

CDR3 region: CASSSRDTDPYEQYF. CDR3 nucleotide sequence: TGTGCCAGCAGCTCCCGGGACACCGACCCCTACGAGCAGTACTTC. This chain links TRBV5-4 with TRBJ2-7; TRBD1 is a possible D gene (6 bases). The germline CDR1 and CDR2 sequences are SGHNT and YYREEE (reference sequence). V dropped 3 bases and J dropped 2 bases, with 15 bases sitting between them. The CDR3 covers 15 residues.

This clone was seen only once. The gene calls are TRBV20-1 and TRBJ1-2, with unresolved D. The germline CDR1 and CDR2 sequences are DFQATT and SNEGSKA (reference sequence). There are 12 residues in the CDR3. V was clipped by 3 bases and J by 2 bases, with 7 bases between them. CDR3 coding DNA: TGCAGTGCTAGTTCCGAGAACTATGGCTACACCTTC. It specifies CSASSENYGYTF.

V gene TRBV28 combines with J gene TRBJ2-1, with D perhaps matching TRBD2 (6 bases). The germline V and J ends were trimmed by 4 bases and 5 bases, with 18 bases remaining between them. CDR1 MDHEN and CDR2 SYDVKM come from the germline V gene. The CDR3 runs 16 residues. The CDR3 bases are TGTGCCAGCAGTTCCCTCATGATCGGGAGCGACAATGAGCAGTTCTTC. This encodes CASSSLMIGSDNEQFF.

On this clone: Other DNA sequences in the same sample also yield this CDR3. The V and J genes are TRBV9 and TRBJ1-5; 8 nucleotides match TRBD1. CDR1 is SGDLS and CDR2 is YYNGEE in the germline V gene. Losses at the gene ends were 3 bases for V and 1 base for J; bases not matched to a gene: 3. This CDR3 is built from 15 residues. This CDR3 reads CASSAGTGSNQPQHF. The DNA of the CDR3 is TGTGCCAGCAGCGCCGGGACAGGAAGCAATCAGCCCCAGCATTTT.

The genes are TRBV9 and TRBJ1-3; a possible D gene is TRBD1 (5 bases). V was clipped by 3 bases and J by 9 bases, with 10 bases between them. There are 12 residues in the CDR3. In germline, CDR1 is SGDLS, CDR2 YYNGEE. The DNA of the CDR3 is TGTGCCAGCAGCGCCAGGGATGGCACCATATATTTT. It yields the protein CASSARDGTIYF.

The gene calls are TRBV9 and TRBJ1-2; no reliable D call. The germline gives CDR1 SGDLS, CDR2 YYNGEE. The CDR3 contains 12 residues. V was pared by 1 base and J by 5 bases, with 6 bases between. The CDR3 is CASSVSVYGYTF. In nucleotides, the CDR3 is TGTGCCAGCAGCGTATCCGTTTATGGCTACACCTTC.